A selection of T cell receptor beta chains follows, all from one sample in a study of human T cells and chemical hapten exposure. TCRdb re-called the RACE reads with MiXCR, one entry per CDR3 protein. The table records fewer than 400,000 distinct CDR3 sequences, roughly 6.9% of them present only once. The sequences come from whole blood, collected in connection with sensitization to the hapten diphenylcyclopropenone (DPC). Every receptor here comes from a young woman with alopecia areata. Some clones in this sample may be carry-over from other donors' samples. Both conserved end residues are part of each CDR3. D genes are given only for firm matches.

TRBV12-3/TRBV12-4	NA	TRBJ1-2	CASSLLGSLNGYTF
TRBV6-6	TRBD1	TRBJ2-7	CASSFGTATYEQYF
TRBV29-1	NA	TRBJ2-3	CSAEGRVGRDTQYF
TRBV29-1	TRBD1	TRBJ2-5	CSVGQGAETQYF
TRBV6-1	NA	TRBJ2-7	CASSEAVGTEANVPYGQYF
TRBV13	NA	TRBJ1-3	CATLSGPAGSGNTIYF
TRBV28	TRBD2	TRBJ2-7	CASSPEDGVAGQYF
TRBV20-1	TRBD1	TRBJ1-5	CSARVARPGQGGQPQHF
TRBV4-3	TRBD1	TRBJ1-2	CASSQELQGSYGYTF
TRBV23-1	NA	TRBJ2-7	CASSQSKEVSSGHEQYF
TRBV6-6	NA	TRBJ2-2	CASSPTGNTGELFF
TRBV7-9	NA	TRBJ1-5	CASSQGGQQPQHF
TRBV10-3	TRBD2	TRBJ2-3	CAISDGAGGRTDTQYF
TRBV12-3/TRBV12-4	TRBD1	TRBJ1-2	CASRPIGQGGSYTF
TRBV14	TRBD1	TRBJ1-1	CASRVTGGTEAFF
TRBV7-9	NA	TRBJ1-5	CASSDSREAISPQHF
TRBV9	NA	TRBJ2-4	CASSVVTTTNIQYF
TRBV9	NA	TRBJ1-1	CASSTTGSAEAFF
TRBV18	TRBD1	TRBJ2-3	CASSQDRGTDTQYF
TRBV7-9	TRBD1	TRBJ1-6	CASSGTVNSPLHF
TRBV15	NA	TRBJ2-2	CATSRGATGELFF
TRBV12-3/TRBV12-4	NA	TRBJ2-2	CASSISRRTGELFF
TRBV12-3/TRBV12-4	NA	TRBJ1-1	CASSLADSEAFF
TRBV19	TRBD2	TRBJ2-1	CASSGLAGGHGNEQFF
TRBV28	TRBD1	TRBJ2-1	CAAGDRGSYNEQFF
TRBV5-5	NA	TRBJ2-3	CASSLAVRGTDTQYF
TRBV20-1	NA	TRBJ1-6	CSARDPRTDNSPLHF
TRBV29-1	NA	TRBJ2-3	CSAYTTDTQYF
TRBV29-1	TRBD1	TRBJ2-3	CSVTGTDNTDTQYF
TRBV14	NA	TRBJ1-2	CASTLLSGYTF
TRBV12-3/TRBV12-4	NA	TRBJ2-7	CASSGGTYEQYF
TRBV29-1	TRBD1	TRBJ2-3	CSVDLGRGSPNTQYF
TRBV24-1	NA	TRBJ2-1	CATRDSGNDEQFF
TRBV7-2	TRBD1	TRBJ1-2	CASSGQGVDGYTF
TRBV10-3	NA	TRBJ1-1	CAIKRPDTEAFF
TRBV7-3	NA	TRBJ2-2	CASSTGTANTGELFF
TRBV5-5	NA	TRBJ2-5	CASSLVHGVETQYF
TRBV18	NA	TRBJ2-3	CASSPPTLTDTQYF
TRBV20-1	TRBD1	TRBJ1-5	CRNLQGSRGNQPQHF
TRBV25-1	TRBD1	TRBJ1-2	CASSEFGKGQGATLSGYTF
TRBV10-3	NA	TRBJ2-7	CAISDGGRSYEQYF
TRBV6-5	TRBD1	TRBJ2-7	CASSGPGQGDYEQYF
TRBV2	NA	TRBJ1-6	CASSEESAENNSPLHF
TRBV29-1	NA	TRBJ2-2	CSVGGTGTGELFF
TRBV5-4	TRBD1	TRBJ1-4	CASSKDRGEGEKLFF
TRBV20-1	TRBD2	TRBJ2-3	CSACGLATDTQYF